The 3 T cell receptor beta chains given below trace back to one sample, sequenced in a study of T-cell reconstitution after alpha-beta-depleted transplantation in children. Unique molecular identifiers were used in preparing the TCRbeta library. TCRdb redid the calling of the PCR reads with MiXCR, one entry per CDR3 protein. In the table there are approximately 420,000 distinct CDR3 sequences, roughly 10% of which are singletons. This specimen was PBMCs from the stem cell graft donor, taken from the stem cell graft. The receptors were gathered from a human donor who donated a stem cell graft to a child with acute myeloid leukemia.

This clonotype was seen only a few times. The chain uses TRBV20-1 and TRBJ2-7; a possible D gene is TRBD2 (6 bases). CDR1 and CDR2 from the germline V gene are DFQATT and SNEGSKA (reference sequence). Trimming stripped 3 bases from V and 5 bases from J, with 11 bases between. The CDR3 spans 12 residues. The CDR3 region has the DNA TGCAGTGCTAGCGGGAGACGTGACGAGCAGTACTTC. Translated, it gives CSASGRRDEQYF.

The V and J genes are TRBV5-1 and TRBJ1-2, with D unclear. The CDR3 contains 14 residues. Per the germline V gene, CDR1 is SGHRS and CDR2 is YFSETQ. V gave up 3 bases and J gave up 3 bases, with 12 bases separating them. The CDR3 protein is CASSSSGPDYGYTF. The CDR3 DNA is TGCGCCAGCAGCTCCAGTGGGCCGGACTATGGCTACACCTTC.

The V gene is TRBV19, the J gene TRBJ2-7; TRBD2 aligns across 9 bases. Germline-derived CDR1 and CDR2 are LNHDA and SQIVND (reference sequence). V lost 5 bases to trimming and J lost 2 bases; unmatched junction nucleotides: 7. This CDR3 has 15 residues. CDR3 loop: CASSVGGLAAYEQYF. CDR3 sequence (DNA): TGTGCCAGTAGTGTGGGGGGACTAGCTGCCTACGAGCAGTACTTC.